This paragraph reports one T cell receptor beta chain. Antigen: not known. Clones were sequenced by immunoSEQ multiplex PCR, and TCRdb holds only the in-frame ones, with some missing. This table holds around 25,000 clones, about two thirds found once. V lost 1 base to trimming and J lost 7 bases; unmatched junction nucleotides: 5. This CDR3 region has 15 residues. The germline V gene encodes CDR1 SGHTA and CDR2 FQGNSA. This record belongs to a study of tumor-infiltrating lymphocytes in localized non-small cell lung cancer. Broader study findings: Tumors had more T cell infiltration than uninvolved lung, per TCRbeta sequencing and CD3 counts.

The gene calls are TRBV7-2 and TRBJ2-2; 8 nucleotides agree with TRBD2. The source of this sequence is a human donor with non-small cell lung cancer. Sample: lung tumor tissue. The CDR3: CASSLDGGAFGELFF. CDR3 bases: TGTGCCAGCAGCTTAGACGGGGGGGCCTTCGGGGAGCTGTTTTTT.